These T cell receptor beta chains were read from a single sample in a study of T cell repertoires in cytomegalovirus infection. These receptors' antigens are unknown. Using its own MiXCR run on the reads, TCRdb lists one record per CDR3 protein. The table has roughly 170,000 distinct CDR3 sequences, 20% to 25% seen once. Specimen: CD8+ T cells from cultured PBMCs, collected from culture after CMV antigen stimulation. These receptor sequences come from a human donor in good health (CMV status not recorded). Some clones in this sample may be carry-over from other donors' samples. Both conserved end residues are part of each CDR3. The order of the fields is D gene, J gene, clone size, V gene, CDR3 DNA, CDR3 protein. The D gene is left open where the match is weak. Where a row states a size, it is once, few, many or the class of an expanded clone; other rows omit it.

>.|TRBJ2-2|.|TRBV28
TGTGCCAGCAGTTTATTAGGTCGGGGCAGGGCGAACACCGGGGAGCTGTTTTTT
CASSLLGRGRANTGELFF
>TRBD1|TRBJ2-3|.|TRBV7-9
TGTGCCAGCAGCACCGGACAGGGGGAGACAGATACGCAGTATTTT
CASSTGQGETDTQYF
>.|TRBJ2-3|.|TRBV12-3/TRBV12-4
TGTGCCAGCAGTTTAGGGACAAGCACAGATACGCAGTATTTT
CASSLGTSTDTQYF
>.|TRBJ2-3|.|TRBV7-2
TGTGCCAGCAGTACACTTAGCACAGATACGCAGTATTTT
CASSTLSTDTQYF
>.|TRBJ2-2|.|TRBV12-3/TRBV12-4
TGTGCCAGCAGGACGACTCGGCAGGCAGCCTTCTCCGGGGAGCTGTTTTTT
CASRTTRQAAFSGELFF
>.|TRBJ2-7|.|TRBV7-9
TGTGCCAGCAGCTCTCGAGAACAGACCTACGAGCAGTACTTC
CASSSREQTYEQYF
>.|TRBJ1-2|.|TRBV7-9
TGTGCCAGCAGCCCCAAGGAGGTATATGGCTACACCTTC
CASSPKEVYGYTF
>.|TRBJ1-1|few|TRBV6-5
TGTGCCAGCAGTTACGGAGAGGGAGTGGTCGCTGAAGCTTTCTTT
CASSYGEGVVAEAFF
>TRBD2|TRBJ2-5|.|TRBV11-1
TGTGCCAGCAGCCCGACTAGCGGAGAGACCCAGTACTTC
CASSPTSGETQYF
>.|TRBJ1-5|.|TRBV12-3/TRBV12-4
TGTGCCAGCAGTTATCGGAAGGGGTGGGGGAATCAGCCCCAGCATTTT
CASSYRKGWGNQPQHF
>TRBD2|TRBJ2-1|once|TRBV12-5
TGTGCTAGTGGTTTCCCCCGGACTAGCGGGGGGACGCGCTCCTACAATGAGCAGTTCTTC
CASGFPRTSGGTRSYNEQFF
>TRBD1|TRBJ1-5|few|TRBV7-9
TGTGCCAGCAGCCTGGGACAGGGAAGCCAGCCCCAGCATTTT
CASSLGQGSQPQHF
>TRBD2|TRBJ2-2|.|TRBV7-6
TGTGCCAGCAGCGAACATCCAGGACTAGGCAGGGACACCGGGGAGCTGTTTTTT
CASSEHPGLGRDTGELFF
>.|TRBJ1-5|few|TRBV3-1
TGTGCCAGCAGTCCAAGAGGTCGGACCGCTAGCAATCAGCCCCAGCATTTT
CASSPRGRTASNQPQHF
>.|TRBJ1-4|few|TRBV11-1
TGTGCCAGCAGCTTATTCTTTTCAACTAATGAAAAACTGTTTTTT
CASSLFFSTNEKLFF
>.|TRBJ2-7|.|TRBV7-9
TGTGCCAGCTCATTCGAGACAGATAAATCCTACGAGCAGTACTTC
CASSFETDKSYEQYF
>TRBD1|TRBJ1-2|.|TRBV7-2
TGTGCCAGCAGCCCAGGGGGGGTCTTAGGGTATGGCTACACCTTC
CASSPGGVLGYGYTF
>.|TRBJ1-5|few|TRBV2
TGTGCCAGCAGTGAGTACAGCAATCAGCCCCAGCATTTT
CASSEYSNQPQHF
>.|TRBJ1-2|.|TRBV28
TGTGCCAGCAGGGAATCCGACGCCGGCTATGGCTACACCTTC
CASRESDAGYGYTF
>TRBD1|TRBJ2-5|few|TRBV7-2
TGTGCCAGCAGCCCCGGGCAGGGGGATTGGGAGACCCAGTACTTC
CASSPGQGDWETQYF
>.|TRBJ1-4|.|TRBV27
TGTGCCACCAGGAAGCATGAAAAACTGTTTTTT
CATRKHEKLFF
>.|TRBJ2-5|.|TRBV28
TGTGCCAGCAGTTCCTCAGGGGCGGGAATGGTAGGCCAGTACTTC
CASSSSGAGMVGQYF
>.|TRBJ2-5|.|TRBV6-2/TRBV6-3
TGTGCCAGCAGCTTATTCCAGAAAGAGACCCAGTACTTC
CASSLFQKETQYF
>TRBD2|TRBJ2-1|few|TRBV7-2
TGTGCCAGCAGCTTAGGAGGAATAGCGGGGGGCCACAATGAGCAGTTCTTC
CASSLGGIAGGHNEQFF
>TRBD2|TRBJ2-1|few|TRBV10-3
TGTGCCGTACTAGCGGGGGAGTCCAATGAGCAGTTCTTC
CAVLAGESNEQFF
>.|TRBJ1-2|many|TRBV12-3/TRBV12-4
TGTGCCAGCAGTTTCGCAGCCTCACTATATGGCTACACCTTC
CASSFAASLYGYTF
>.|TRBJ1-2|.|TRBV2
TGTGCCAGCAGTGAAGGCAGGAGTAACTATGGCTACACCTTC
CASSEGRSNYGYTF
>.|TRBJ2-1|few|TRBV28
TGTGCCAGCAGTTTAAATCCCCAGGGTGGTGAGCAGTTCTTC
CASSLNPQGGEQFF
>TRBD1|TRBJ1-2|many|TRBV7-2
TGTGCCAGCAGCTTAGGAGGGGGCGCCTATGGCTACACCTTC
CASSLGGGAYGYTF
>TRBD1|TRBJ1-1|many|TRBV6-5
TGTGCCAGCAGCCCCGGTGGGAGGGGGCCGACCATCATTGAATTACACACTGAAGCTTTCTTT
CASSPGGRGPTIIELHTEAFF
>.|TRBJ2-5|few|TRBV7-2
TGTGCCAGCAGCTTAGAATTCCCACCCGTGGAGACCCAGTACTTC
CASSLEFPPVETQYF
>.|TRBJ1-1|few|TRBV7-2
TGTGCCAGTGACGAAGGGGCAGATATGAACACTGAAGCTTTCTTT
CASDEGADMNTEAFF
>.|TRBJ1-2|few|TRBV7-9
TGTGCCAGCAGCTTAGGACGGCAGGGCGACGGCTACACCTTC
CASSLGRQGDGYTF
>TRBD1|TRBJ1-2|many|TRBV4-1
TGCGCCAGCAGCCCCCAAACAGGGGGTTACTATGGCTACACCTTC
CASSPQTGGYYGYTF
>TRBD1|TRBJ1-2|.|TRBV29-1
TGCAGCGTTGAAGATCCCGGACAGGGTATCTTCTATGGCTACACCTTC
CSVEDPGQGIFYGYTF
>.|TRBJ2-2|many|TRBV4-2
TGTGCCAGCAGCCCCCTGACTAGTGACACCGGGGAGCTGTTTTTT
CASSPLTSDTGELFF
>.|TRBJ1-4|.|TRBV25-1
TGTGCCAGCAGCGTACCAACTAATGAAAAACTGTTTTTT
CASSVPTNEKLFF
>.|TRBJ1-1|.|TRBV7-8
TGTGCCAGCAAGGACATGCCCCTAGACGGAGCTTTCTTT
CASKDMPLDGAFF
>TRBD1|TRBJ1-5|.|TRBV6-2/TRBV6-3
TGTGCCAGCAGCCGAGACCCCACAGGGGCGACAAATCAGCCCCAGCATTTT
CASSRDPTGATNQPQHF
>.|TRBJ2-7|few|TRBV4-3
TGCGCCAGCAGCCCCGCCCAGGGTTCTTACGAGCAGTACTTC
CASSPAQGSYEQYF
>.|TRBJ1-6|many|TRBV11-1
TGTGCCAGCAGCTCGGACGGAGTCACCCTCCACTTT
CASSSDGVTLHF
>TRBD1|TRBJ2-2|.|TRBV6-2/TRBV6-3
TGTGCCAGCAGTTACGCGGCGACAGGGAGTACCGGGGAGCTGTTTTTT
CASSYAATGSTGELFF
>TRBD2|TRBJ2-1|.|TRBV7-3
TGTGCCAGCAGCTTATCCGGGAGGGTCCGTAACAATGAGCAGTTCTTC
CASSLSGRVRNNEQFF
>.|TRBJ1-6|once|TRBV6-1
TGTGCCAGCAAAGAAAGGGAGGGTTACAATTCACCCCTCCACTTT
CASKEREGYNSPLHF
>TRBD2|TRBJ2-7|.|TRBV7-9
TGTGCCAGCAGCTCTGAGCGGGGTACCGCCTCATGGAACGAGCAGTACTTC
CASSSERGTASWNEQYF
>.|TRBJ2-4|few|TRBV20-1
TGCAGTGCTAGAGAGGGGGACACTTACCTAGCCAAAAACATTCAGTACTTC
CSAREGDTYLAKNIQYF
>.|TRBJ1-5|.|TRBV4-1
TGCGCCAGCAGCCATCCCGGCGGCGATCAGCCCCAGCATTTT
CASSHPGGDQPQHF
>TRBD2|TRBJ2-1|.|TRBV20-1
TGCAGTGCTAGAGAGCCAGCGGGGGGGCCTGAGCAGTTCTTC
CSAREPAGGPEQFF
>.|TRBJ1-2|few|TRBV7-9
TGTGCCAGCAGCGGGCTAATCCAAGGGCAGAACTATGGCTACACCTTC
CASSGLIQGQNYGYTF
>TRBD2|TRBJ2-1|.|TRBV6-5
TGTGCCAGCAGTTACTCCCTAGCGGGATCCTACAATGAGCAGTTCTTC
CASSYSLAGSYNEQFF
>.|TRBJ1-6|few|TRBV6-1
TGTGTCAGCAGTGAAGCGTTTACGGGGCGTGGATCCTATAATTCACCCCTCCACTTT
CVSSEAFTGRGSYNSPLHF
>.|TRBJ1-2|few|TRBV7-9
TGTGCCAGCAGCGAACGAGATTGGAGCTATGGCTACACCTTC
CASSERDWSYGYTF
>.|TRBJ2-1|few|TRBV3-1
TGTGCCAGCAGCTCCCCTTCGGGGGCCTACTCCTACAATGAGCAGTTCTTC
CASSSPSGAYSYNEQFF